The 11 T cell receptor beta chains listed next were all sequenced from one sample in a study of blood T cell repertoires in COVID-19. The repertoire was sequenced with immunoSEQ multiplex PCR; TCRdb's copy has only in-frame clones and lacks some. The data show approximately 300,000 clones, 90% seen once. The sequenced sample was peripheral blood. Source of these receptors: a woman younger than 45 with COVID-19, enrolled during active disease.

J is TRBJ1-1 and V is TRBV29-1; 9 nucleotides match TRBD1. The germline CDR1 and CDR2 sequences are SQVTM and ANQGSEA. Unmatched junction bases numbered 7, after V lost 6 bases and J lost 5 bases. The CDR3 has 13 residues. CDR3 sequence (DNA): TGCAGCGTCGCACAGGGGGCGCGTACTGAAGCTTTCTTT. As protein: CSVAQGARTEAFF.

V usage is TRBV5-1 and J usage is TRBJ2-2; TRBD1 matches 8 bases. CDR3 length: 16 amino acids. The germline V gene has CDR1 SGHRS and CDR2 YFSETQ. Losses at the gene ends were 4 bases for V and 0 bases for J; bases not matched to a gene: 5. The CDR3 protein is CASSGGQGANTGELFF. CDR3 coding DNA: TGCGCCAGCAGCGGCGGACAGGGCGCGAACACCGGGGAGCTGTTTTTT.

This chain links TRBV29-1 with TRBJ1-1; 10 bases map to TRBD1. Per germline, CDR1 SQVTM and CDR2 ANQGSEA. The CDR3 loop spans 16 amino acids. V was pared by 3 bases and J by 3 bases, with 10 bases of the junction left unmatched. The DNA for the CDR3 is TGCAGCGTTGAGGAAATGTGGACAGGGGGTGACACTGAAGCTTTCTTT. Translation: CSVEEMWTGGDTEAFF.

The V call is TRBV10-2, the J call TRBJ2-2; 11 nucleotides agree with TRBD2. After removal of 8 bases from V and 3 bases from J, the junction contained 2 bases not matched to a gene. This CDR3 is built from 14 residues. The V gene's germline CDR1 is WSHSY and CDR2 SAAADI. In nucleotides, the CDR3 is TGCGCCAGCGGGACTAGCGGTTACACCGGGGAGCTGTTTTTT. It codes for CASGTSGYTGELFF.

The V call is TRBV7-2, the J call TRBJ1-4; D is possibly TRBD1 (6 bases). From germline, CDR1 is SGHTA and CDR2 FQGNSA. V lost 0 bases and J lost 8, with 16 bases in between. CDR3 size: 16 residues. CDR3 amino acids: CASSLAPWGRGEKLFF. In nucleotides, the CDR3 is TGTGCCAGCAGCTTAGCGCCGTGGGGGCGAGGAGAAAAACTGTTTTTT.

This chain links TRBV5-1 with TRBJ2-4; no firm D call. Deletions cut 4 bases from V and 8 bases from J, with 19 bases between. This CDR3 comprises 15 residues. In germline, CDR1 is SGHRS, CDR2 YFSETQ. The CDR3 loop reads CASSPVASIEDIQYF. In DNA, the CDR3 is TGCGCCAGCAGCCCGGTAGCTAGTATAGAGGACATTCAGTACTTC.

This rearrangement joins TRBV5-1 to TRBJ2-3, with 9 bases that match TRBD2. The CDR3 has 14 amino acids. In germline, CDR1 is SGHRS, CDR2 YFSETQ. J was trimmed by 3 bases and V by 6 bases; bases with no gene match: 5. CDR3 DNA sequence: TGCGCCAGCACCCGGACTAGCGTGACAGATACGCAGTATTTT. Translated, it gives CASTRTSVTDTQYF.

In its sample, this clone was seen once. V is TRBV5-3 and J is TRBJ1-1; D might be TRBD1 (6 bases). TRBV5-3 is designated an ORF whose function remains uncertain. The CDR3 extends over 15 amino acids. V lost 3 bases, J lost 5 bases, and 17 bases lay in between. The CDR3 here is CARSSQGKRQTEAFF. The CDR3 DNA follows: TGTGCCAGAAGCTCCCAGGGGAAGAGGCAAACTGAAGCTTTCTTT.

V usage is TRBV18 and J usage is TRBJ2-1; D is ambiguous. Trimming stripped 1 base from V and 8 bases from J, with 9 bases between. CDR3 length equals 13 residues. CDR1 KGHSH and CDR2 LQKENI come from the germline V gene. CDR3 bases: TGTGCCAGCTCACCACTAATGGGCTATGAGCAGTTCTTC. Protein sequence: CASSPLMGYEQFF.

V gene TRBV5-1 combines with J gene TRBJ2-2; a possible D gene is TRBD2 (5 bases). The V end lost 4 bases, the J end lost 5 bases, and 18 bases lay between the germline ends. The CDR3 is made up of 16 amino acids. CDR1 SGHRS and CDR2 YFSETQ come from the germline V gene. CDR3 nucleotide sequence: TGCGCCAGCAGCCGCGACATCCAACTAGGTACCGGGGAGCTGTTTTTT. It encodes CASSRDIQLGTGELFF.

The chain recombines TRBV15 with TRBJ1-5; TRBD1 might be the D (6 bases). Germline V gene sequence: CDR1 LNHNV, CDR2 YYDKDF (reference sequence). This CDR3 is built from 16 residues. The V end was cut by 0 bases, the J end by 5 bases, with 14 bases between. In DNA, the CDR3 is TGTGCCACCAGCAGAGATCCCCCGGGGGGCTATCAGCCCCAGCATTTT. Its protein is CATSRDPPGGYQPQHF.